Listed here are 21 T cell receptor beta chains from one sample, sequenced in a study of shared clonotypes between healthy human individuals. The table came from immunoSEQ multiplex PCR; TCRdb's copy has only in-frame clones and leaves some out. Counted here are approximately 460,000 clones, approximately 80% occurring once; the ten biggest clones make up 12%. Sequenced input: PBMCs. The receptors originated from a woman aged 40 to 49 in good health. Some clones in this sample may be carry-over from other donors' samples.

The chain joins TRBV7-3 to TRBJ2-5, with 9 bases matching TRBD1. Germline V gives CDR1 SGHTA, CDR2 FQGTGA. The ends lost 5 bases at V and 0 bases at J; junction bases unmatched: 7. The CDR3 length is 16 residues. DNA of the CDR3: TGTGCCAGCAGCCTCCGGGACAGGGCTTACCAAGAGACCCAGTACTTC. Amino acids: CASSLRDRAYQETQYF.

This clone appeared many times. This chain uses TRBV2 with TRBJ2-1; no definite D call. CDR3 length equals 16 residues. The germline V gene encodes CDR1 SNHLY and CDR2 FYNNEI. Trimming stripped 1 base from V and 3 bases from J, with 13 bases between. Here the CDR3 reads CASSEGVDAGYNEQFF. CDR3 sequence (DNA): TGTGCCAGCAGTGAAGGTGTGGACGCCGGCTACAATGAGCAGTTCTTC.

The CDR3 coding sequence is TGTGCCGATCGGAACAGGGCTAGGGACACTGAAGCTTTCTTT. Translation: CADRNRARDTEAFF. The chain couples TRBV2 to TRBJ1-1, with D possibly matching TRBD1 (6 bases). The V gene's germline CDR1 is SNHLY and CDR2 FYNNEI. Trimming stripped 11 bases from V and 3 bases from J, with 19 bases between. The CDR3 loop spans 14 amino acids.

The chain links TRBV9 to TRBJ2-1; TRBD1 might be the D (6 bases). V gave up 0 bases and J gave up 7 bases, with 17 bases separating them. The CDR3 extends over 16 amino acids. CDR1 SGDLS and CDR2 YYNGEE come from the germline V gene. As DNA, the CDR3 is TGTGCCAGCAGCGTAGGTGGGACAACTAGGAGGAATGAGCAGTTCTTC. The encoded protein is CASSVGGTTRRNEQFF.

The chain couples TRBV5-1 to TRBJ2-2, with D hard to call. Germline V lookup: CDR1 SGHRS, CDR2 YFSETQ. The CDR3 length is 13 residues. V lost 0 bases and J 3 bases, leaving 3 bases between the germline ends. CDR3 protein: CASSLDHTGELFF. DNA of the CDR3: TGCGCCAGCAGCTTGGACCACACCGGGGAGCTGTTTTTT.

This clone turned up a few times. The chain carries TRBV4-3 and TRBJ2-1, with D unresolved. CDR1 is LGHNA and CDR2 is YSLEER in the germline V gene. Deletions cut 1 base from V and 4 bases from J, with 8 bases between. The CDR3 runs to 14 residues. CDR3 DNA: TGCGCCAGCAGCCAAGTTTCCCATTACAATGAGCAGTTCTTC. Translating gives CASSQVSHYNEQFF.

This sequence joins TRBV7-9 and TRBJ2-3; TRBD2 matches 10 bases. The CDR3 runs to 15 residues. Germline-derived CDR1 and CDR2 are SEHNR and FQNEAQ (reference sequence). V lost 3 bases and J lost 5; bases outside the gene matches: 5. The CDR3 region has the DNA TGTGCCAGCAGCTTCCCTAGCGGGAGAGGAGATACGCAGTATTTT. Translated, it gives CASSFPSGRGDTQYF. Together with reference TRBV7-9 and TRBJ2-3, the CDR3 gives the full variable domain: DTGVSQNPRHKITKRGQNVTFRCDPISEHNRLYWYRQTLGQGPEFLTYFQNEAQLEKSRLLSDRFSAERPKGSFSTLEIQRTEQGDSAMYLCASSFPSGRGDTQYFGPGTRLTVL.

J is TRBJ2-7 and V is TRBV4-2; D is possibly TRBD2 (5 bases). There are 17 residues in the CDR3. In germline, CDR1 is LGHNA, CDR2 YNFKEQ. V gave up 2 bases and J gave up 2 bases, with 19 bases separating them. The CDR3 reads CASSQPRGAIYPYEQYF. The CDR3 DNA reads TGTGCCAGCAGCCAACCCCGGGGTGCAATCTATCCCTACGAGCAGTACTTC.

The chain couples TRBV10-1 to TRBJ1-1; possibly TRBD1 for D (5 bases). CDR1 and CDR2 from the germline V gene are WNHNN and SYGVQD (reference sequence). The CDR3 spans 13 residues. V lost 6 bases, J lost 6 bases, and 14 bases lay in between. This chain's CDR3 is CASSPTLGAEAFF. The CDR3 DNA reads as TGCGCCAGCAGCCCCACGTTGGGGGCTGAAGCTTTCTTT.

This clone is a singleton in its sample. The chain employs TRBV9 and TRBJ2-7, with TRBD2 matching over 11 bases. The CDR3 contains 16 residues. CDR1 SGDLS and CDR2 YYNGEE come from the germline V gene. V lost 3 bases to trimming and J lost 0 bases; unmatched junction nucleotides: 5. CDR3 protein: CASSAGLAASSYEQYF. In DNA form, the CDR3 reads TGTGCCAGCAGCGCGGGACTAGCGGCTAGCTCCTACGAGCAGTACTTC. Full variable domain (missing parts from reference TRBV9 and TRBJ2-7): DSGVTQTPKHLITATGQRVTLRCSPRSGDLSVYWYQQSLDQGLQFLIQYYNGEERAKGNILERFSAQQFPDLHSELNLSSLELGDSALYFCASSAGLAASSYEQYFGPGTRLTVT.

V usage is TRBV25-1 and J usage is TRBJ1-1; 7 bases align to TRBD1. This CDR3 region has 16 residues. J gave up 2 bases and V 3 bases, and 9 bases lay outside the gene matches. Germline V gives CDR1 MGHDK, CDR2 SYGVNS. In DNA form, the CDR3 reads TGTGCCAGCAGTGACAACACAGGGGCCCCTAACACTGAAGCTTTCTTT. It yields the protein CASSDNTGAPNTEAFF. The full variable domain, its missing parts supplied by reference TRBV25-1 and TRBJ1-1, is EADIYQTPRYLVIGTGKKITLECSQTMGHDKMYWYQQDPGMELHLIHYSYGVNSTEKGDLSSESTVSRIRTEHFPLTLESARPSHTSQYLCASSDNTGAPNTEAFFGQGTRLTVV.

The genes are TRBV7-3 and TRBJ2-3, with 8 bases fitting TRBD2. The CDR3 contains 17 residues. The V gene's germline CDR1 is SGHTA and CDR2 FQGTGA. Unmatched junction bases numbered 13, after V lost 5 bases and J lost 3 bases. The CDR3 region is CASSTGLAGIETDTQYF. In nucleotides, the CDR3 is TGTGCCAGCAGCACGGGATTAGCGGGAATAGAGACAGATACGCAGTATTTT.

This clone was seen only a few times. This chain uses TRBV14 with TRBJ2-2; 10 bases align to TRBD1. There are 16 residues in the CDR3. Looked up from germline, CDR1 is SGHDN and CDR2 is FVKESK. V gave up 4 bases and J gave up 7 bases; unmatched junction bases: 9. CDR3 nucleotide sequence: TGTGCCAGCAGCCCCCTCCGGGACAGGGGAAGCGGGGAGCTGTTTTTT. Its protein product is CASSPLRDRGSGELFF.

The rearrangement joins TRBV5-1 to TRBJ2-3; TRBD1 matches 9 bases. From germline, CDR1 is SGHRS and CDR2 YFSETQ. This CDR3 region has 13 residues. The V segment lost 3 bases and the J segment 5 bases; nucleotides outside the gene matches: 1. The CDR3 loop is CASSWGQGDTQYF. CDR3 DNA: TGCGCCAGCAGCTGGGGACAGGGAGATACGCAGTATTTT.

This clone occurred many times. This chain connects TRBV5-1 to TRBJ1-1; maybe TRBD1 (5 bases). Trimming removed 1 base at V and 7 bases at J, with 20 bases between. CDR1 and CDR2 (germline): SGHRS, YFSETQ. The CDR3 spans 16 residues. The CDR3 DNA reads TGCGCCAGCAGCTTGTGGTCTATGACCGGCGGGGGTGAAGCTTTCTTT. This codes for CASSLWSMTGGGEAFF.

This clone came up once. Given the absence of the conserved phenylalanine or tryptophan at the CDR3 end, a read error is likely. V gene TRBV2 combines with J gene TRBJ2-7; D gene unclear. Germline-derived CDR1 and CDR2 are SNHLY and FYNNEI. Trimming stripped 3 bases from V and 6 bases from J, with 6 bases between. This CDR3 spans 11 amino acids. In DNA, the CDR3 is TGTGCCAGCAGTGACTCCGGCGAGCAGTACCTC. This encodes CASSDSGEQYL.

This sequence joins TRBV15 and TRBJ1-2, with TRBD1 matching over 7 bases. This CDR3 has 14 amino acids. The V gene end was trimmed by 6 bases and the J gene end by 4 bases; junction bases not matched to a gene: 8. From germline, CDR1 is LNHNV and CDR2 YYDKDF (reference sequence). CDR3 sequence (DNA): TGTGCCACCAGTCCCCAGGGGGGGAGCTATGGCTACACCTTC. Translation: CATSPQGGSYGYTF.

The V and J genes are TRBV5-1 and TRBJ2-2; 12 bases fit TRBD2. Per the germline V gene, CDR1 is SGHRS and CDR2 is YFSETQ. The CDR3 has 18 residues. V shed 4 bases and J 7 bases; nucleotides not matched to a gene: 14. The CDR3 is CASSPRLAGGPGGGELFF. Here the CDR3 DNA reads TGCGCCAGCAGCCCCCGGCTAGCGGGAGGGCCCGGCGGCGGGGAGCTGTTTTTT.

The chain has TRBV9 and TRBJ2-7, with 7 bases fitting TRBD1. The CDR3 runs to 14 residues. Germline CDR1 is SGDLS and CDR2 is YYNGEE. V lost 3 bases, J lost 6 bases, and 9 bases stayed unmatched. Written as DNA, the CDR3 is TGTGCCAGCAGCGGGACAAACAGGGGCGGCGAGCAGTACTTC. It translates to CASSGTNRGGEQYF. Looking up the rest from reference TRBV9 and TRBJ2-7 gives the full variable domain: DSGVTQTPKHLITATGQRVTLRCSPRSGDLSVYWYQQSLDQGLQFLIQYYNGEERAKGNILERFSAQQFPDLHSELNLSSLELGDSALYFCASSGTNRGGEQYFGPGTRLTVT.

On this clone itself: This could be a read error, since a much larger clone is one nucleotide away. The CDR3 region is CASRLRGGGAEKLFF. The DNA of the CDR3 is TGTGCCAGCAGGTTACGGGGAGGGGGGGCTGAAAAACTGTTTTTT. The chain joins TRBV6-5 to TRBJ1-4, with a possible D match to TRBD1 (6 bases). V was shortened by 6 bases and J by 7 bases, with 18 bases between the two germline ends. Germline V CDR1 and CDR2: MNHEY, SVGAGI. This CDR3 spans 15 amino acids.

The rearrangement uses TRBV27 and TRBJ1-1; a weak D match, TRBD1 (6 bases). Germline CDR1 and CDR2: MNHEY and SMNVEV (reference sequence). V lost 6 bases to trimming and J lost 4 bases, with 21 bases between them. The CDR3 contains 16 residues. This CDR3 is CASSLTRGQIGTEAFF. In DNA, the CDR3 is TGTGCCAGCAGCCTAACACGGGGGCAGATCGGCACTGAAGCTTTCTTT.